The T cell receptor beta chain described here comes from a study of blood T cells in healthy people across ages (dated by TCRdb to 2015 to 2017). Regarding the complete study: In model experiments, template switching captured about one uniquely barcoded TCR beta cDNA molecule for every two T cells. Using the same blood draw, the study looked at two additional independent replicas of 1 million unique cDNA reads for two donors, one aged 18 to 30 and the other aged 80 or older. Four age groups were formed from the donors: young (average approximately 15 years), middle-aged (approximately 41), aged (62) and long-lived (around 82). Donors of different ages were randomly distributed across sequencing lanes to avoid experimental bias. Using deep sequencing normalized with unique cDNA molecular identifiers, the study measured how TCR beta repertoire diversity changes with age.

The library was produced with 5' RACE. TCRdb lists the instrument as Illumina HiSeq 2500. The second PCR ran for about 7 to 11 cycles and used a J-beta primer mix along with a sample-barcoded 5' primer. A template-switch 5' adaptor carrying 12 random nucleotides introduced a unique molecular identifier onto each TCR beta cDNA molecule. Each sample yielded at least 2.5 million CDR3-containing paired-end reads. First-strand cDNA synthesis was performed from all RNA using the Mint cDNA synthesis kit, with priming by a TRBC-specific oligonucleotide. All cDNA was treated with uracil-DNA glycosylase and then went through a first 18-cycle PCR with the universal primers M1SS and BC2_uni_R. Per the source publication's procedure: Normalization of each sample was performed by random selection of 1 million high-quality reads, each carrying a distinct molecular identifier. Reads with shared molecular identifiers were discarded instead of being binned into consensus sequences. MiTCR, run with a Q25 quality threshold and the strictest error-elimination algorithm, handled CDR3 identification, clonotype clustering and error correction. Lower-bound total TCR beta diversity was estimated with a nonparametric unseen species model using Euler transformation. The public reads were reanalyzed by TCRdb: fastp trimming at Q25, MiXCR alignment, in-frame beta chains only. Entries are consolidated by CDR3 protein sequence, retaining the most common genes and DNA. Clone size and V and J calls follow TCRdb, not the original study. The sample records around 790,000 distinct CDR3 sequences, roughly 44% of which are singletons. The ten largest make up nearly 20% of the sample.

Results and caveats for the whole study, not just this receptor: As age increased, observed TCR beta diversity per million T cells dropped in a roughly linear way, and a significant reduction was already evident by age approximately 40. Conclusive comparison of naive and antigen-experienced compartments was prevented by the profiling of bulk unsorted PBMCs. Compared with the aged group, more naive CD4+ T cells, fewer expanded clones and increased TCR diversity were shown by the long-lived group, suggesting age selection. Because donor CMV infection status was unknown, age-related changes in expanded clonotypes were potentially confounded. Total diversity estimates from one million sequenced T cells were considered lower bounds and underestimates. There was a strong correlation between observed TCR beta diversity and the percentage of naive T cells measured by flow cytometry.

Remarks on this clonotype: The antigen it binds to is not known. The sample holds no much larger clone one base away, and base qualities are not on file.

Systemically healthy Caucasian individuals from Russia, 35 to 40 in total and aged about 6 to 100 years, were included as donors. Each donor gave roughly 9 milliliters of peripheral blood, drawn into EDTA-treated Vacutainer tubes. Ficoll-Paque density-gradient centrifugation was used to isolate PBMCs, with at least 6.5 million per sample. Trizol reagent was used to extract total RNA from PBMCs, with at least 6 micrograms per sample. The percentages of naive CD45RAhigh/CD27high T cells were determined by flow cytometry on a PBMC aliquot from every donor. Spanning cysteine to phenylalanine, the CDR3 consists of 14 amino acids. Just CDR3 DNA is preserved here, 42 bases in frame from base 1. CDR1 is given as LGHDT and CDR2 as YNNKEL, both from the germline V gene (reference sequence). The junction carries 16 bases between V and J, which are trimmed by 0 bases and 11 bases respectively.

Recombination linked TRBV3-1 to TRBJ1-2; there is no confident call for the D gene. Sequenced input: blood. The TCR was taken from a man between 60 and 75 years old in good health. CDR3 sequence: CASSQDLRPFGYTF. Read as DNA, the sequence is TGTGCCAGCAGCCAAGATCTGAGACCTTTCGGGTACACCTTC.